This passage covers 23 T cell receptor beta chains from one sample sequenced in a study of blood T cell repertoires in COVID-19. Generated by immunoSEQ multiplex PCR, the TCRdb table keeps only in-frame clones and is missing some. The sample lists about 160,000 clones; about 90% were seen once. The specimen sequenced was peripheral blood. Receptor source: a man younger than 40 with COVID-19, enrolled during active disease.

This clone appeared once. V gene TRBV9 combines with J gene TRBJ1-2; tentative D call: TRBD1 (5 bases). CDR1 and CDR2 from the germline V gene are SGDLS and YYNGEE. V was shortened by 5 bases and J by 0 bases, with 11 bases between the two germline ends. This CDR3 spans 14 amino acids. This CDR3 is CASSPDTSNYGYTF. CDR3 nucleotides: TGTGCCAGCAGTCCGGACACTTCTAACTATGGCTACACCTTC. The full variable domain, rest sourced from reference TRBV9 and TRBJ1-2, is DSGVTQTPKHLITATGQRVTLRCSPRSGDLSVYWYQQSLDQGLQFLIQYYNGEERAKGNILERFSAQQFPDLHSELNLSSLELGDSALYFCASSPDTSNYGYTFGSGTRLTVV.

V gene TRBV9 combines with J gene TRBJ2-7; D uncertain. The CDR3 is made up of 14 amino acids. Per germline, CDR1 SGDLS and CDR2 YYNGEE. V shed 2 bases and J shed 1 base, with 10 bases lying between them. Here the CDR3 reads CASSVLPGSYEQYF. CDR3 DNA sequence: TGTGCCAGCAGCGTCCTTCCCGGTTCCTACGAGCAGTACTTC.

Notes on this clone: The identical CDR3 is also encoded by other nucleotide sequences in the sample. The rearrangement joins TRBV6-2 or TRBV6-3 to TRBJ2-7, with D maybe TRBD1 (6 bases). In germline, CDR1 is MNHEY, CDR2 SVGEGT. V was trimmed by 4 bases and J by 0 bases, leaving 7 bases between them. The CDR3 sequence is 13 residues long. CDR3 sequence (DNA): TGTGCCAGCAGTTTGACAGGCTCCTACGAGCAGTACTTC. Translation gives CASSLTGSYEQYF.

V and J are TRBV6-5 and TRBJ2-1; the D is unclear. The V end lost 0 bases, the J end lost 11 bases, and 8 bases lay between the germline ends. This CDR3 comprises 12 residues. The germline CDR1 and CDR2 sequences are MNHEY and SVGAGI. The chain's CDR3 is CASSYSNDKQFF. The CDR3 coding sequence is TGTGCCAGCAGTTACTCGAATGACAAGCAGTTCTTC.

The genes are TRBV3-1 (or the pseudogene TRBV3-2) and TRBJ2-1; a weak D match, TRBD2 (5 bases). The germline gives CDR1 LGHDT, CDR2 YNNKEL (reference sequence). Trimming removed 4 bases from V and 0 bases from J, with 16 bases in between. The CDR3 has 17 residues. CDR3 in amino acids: CASSPASGDPSYNEQFF. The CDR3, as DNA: TGTGCCAGCAGCCCAGCAAGCGGAGATCCCTCCTACAATGAGCAGTTCTTC.

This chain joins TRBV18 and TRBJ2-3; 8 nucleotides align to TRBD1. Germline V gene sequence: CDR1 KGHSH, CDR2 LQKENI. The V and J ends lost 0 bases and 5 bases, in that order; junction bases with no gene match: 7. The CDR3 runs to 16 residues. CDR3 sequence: CASSPPTGVEVDTQYF. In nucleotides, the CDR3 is TGTGCCAGCTCACCACCGACAGGGGTAGAGGTAGATACGCAGTATTTT.

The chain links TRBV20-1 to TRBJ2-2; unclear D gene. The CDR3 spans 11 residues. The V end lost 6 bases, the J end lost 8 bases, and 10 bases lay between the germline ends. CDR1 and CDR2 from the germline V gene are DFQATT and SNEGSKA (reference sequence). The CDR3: CSAERSGELFF. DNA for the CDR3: TGCAGTGCAGAAAGGAGTGGGGAGCTGTTTTTT.

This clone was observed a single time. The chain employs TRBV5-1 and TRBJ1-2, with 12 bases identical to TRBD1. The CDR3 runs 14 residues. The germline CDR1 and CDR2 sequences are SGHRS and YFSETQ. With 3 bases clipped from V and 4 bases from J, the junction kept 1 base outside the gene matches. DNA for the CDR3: TGCGCCAGCAGCTGGGGACAGGGGGCCTATGGCTACACCTTC. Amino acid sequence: CASSWGQGAYGYTF.

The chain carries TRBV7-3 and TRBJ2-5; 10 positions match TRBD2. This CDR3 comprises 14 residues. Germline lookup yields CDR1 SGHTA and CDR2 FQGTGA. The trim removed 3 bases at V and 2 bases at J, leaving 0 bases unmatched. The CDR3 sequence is CASSLTSGQETQYF. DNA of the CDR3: TGTGCCAGCAGCTTGACTAGCGGGCAAGAGACCCAGTACTTC. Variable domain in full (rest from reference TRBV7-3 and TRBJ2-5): GAGVSQTPSNKVTEKGKYVELRCDPISGHTALYWYRQSLGQGPEFLIYFQGTGAADDSGLPNDRFFAVRPEGSVSTLKIQRTERGDSAVYLCASSLTSGQETQYFGPGTRLLVL.

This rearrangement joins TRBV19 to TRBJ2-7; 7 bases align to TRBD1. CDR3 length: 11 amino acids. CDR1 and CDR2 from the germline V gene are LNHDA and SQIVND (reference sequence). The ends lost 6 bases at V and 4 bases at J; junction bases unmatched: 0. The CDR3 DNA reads TGTGCCAGTAGACAGGGGTACGAGCAGTACTTC. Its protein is CASRQGYEQYF.

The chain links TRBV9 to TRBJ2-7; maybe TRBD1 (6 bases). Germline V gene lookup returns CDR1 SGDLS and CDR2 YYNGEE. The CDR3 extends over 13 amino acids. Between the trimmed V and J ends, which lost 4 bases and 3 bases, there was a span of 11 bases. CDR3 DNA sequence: TGTGCCAGCAGCAACGAGGGGGACTACGAGCAGTACTTC. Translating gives CASSNEGDYEQYF.

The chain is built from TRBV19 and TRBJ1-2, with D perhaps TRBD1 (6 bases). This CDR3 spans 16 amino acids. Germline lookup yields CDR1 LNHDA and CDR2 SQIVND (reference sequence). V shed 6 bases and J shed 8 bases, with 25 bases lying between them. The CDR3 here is CASSPDATGRERGYTF. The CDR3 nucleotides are TGTGCCAGTAGCCCCGACGCCACAGGGAGGGAAAGGGGCTACACCTTC.

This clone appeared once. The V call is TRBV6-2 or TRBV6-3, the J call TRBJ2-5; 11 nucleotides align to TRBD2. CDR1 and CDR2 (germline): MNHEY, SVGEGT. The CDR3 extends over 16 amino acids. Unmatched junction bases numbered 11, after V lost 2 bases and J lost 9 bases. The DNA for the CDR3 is TGTGCCAGCAGTTACGGGGGGACTAGCGGTGCTGGGGCCCAGTACTTC. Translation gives CASSYGGTSGAGAQYF.

This CDR3 reads CASSGDGGEPQHF. The DNA for the CDR3 is TGTGCCAGCAGTGGCGACGGAGGAGAGCCCCAGCATTTT. The chain employs TRBV6-6 and TRBJ1-5; no clear D. The length of the CDR3 is 13 residues. V shed 5 bases and J shed 8 bases, with 13 bases lying between them. CDR1 and CDR2 (germline): MNHNY, SVGAGI (reference sequence).

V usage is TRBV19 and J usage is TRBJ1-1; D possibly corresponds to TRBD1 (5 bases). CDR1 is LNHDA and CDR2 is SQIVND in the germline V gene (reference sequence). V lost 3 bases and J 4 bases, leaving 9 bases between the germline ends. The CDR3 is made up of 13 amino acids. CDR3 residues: CASSMGGVTEAFF. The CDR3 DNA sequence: TGTGCCAGTAGTATGGGGGGGGTCACTGAAGCTTTCTTT.

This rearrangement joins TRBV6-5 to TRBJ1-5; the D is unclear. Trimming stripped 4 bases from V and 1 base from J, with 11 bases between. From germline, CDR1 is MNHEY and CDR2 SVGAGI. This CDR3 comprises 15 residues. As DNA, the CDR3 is TGTGCCAGCAGTTCACAGACGGGAAGCAATCAGCCCCAGCATTTT. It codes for CASSSQTGSNQPQHF.

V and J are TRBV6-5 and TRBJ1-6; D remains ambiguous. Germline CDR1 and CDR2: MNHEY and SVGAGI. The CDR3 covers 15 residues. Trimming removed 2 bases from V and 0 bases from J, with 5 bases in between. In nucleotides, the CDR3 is TGTGCCAGCAGTTACACGAGCTCCTATAATTCACCCCTCCACTTT. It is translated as CASSYTSSYNSPLHF.

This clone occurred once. CDR3 sequence: CASRGDYTEAFF. CDR3 DNA: TGTGCCAGCAGGGGGGACTACACTGAAGCTTTCTTT. The rearrangement links TRBV2 to TRBJ1-1; D may be TRBD1 (5 bases). The CDR3 loop spans 12 amino acids. Per germline, CDR1 SNHLY and CDR2 FYNNEI. V lost 6 bases and J lost 3, with 8 bases in between.

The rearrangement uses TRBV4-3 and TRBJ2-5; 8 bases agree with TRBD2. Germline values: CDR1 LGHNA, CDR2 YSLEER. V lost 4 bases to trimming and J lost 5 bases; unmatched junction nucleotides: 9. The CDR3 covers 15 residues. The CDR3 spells CASSPTRTSSETQYF. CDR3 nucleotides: TGCGCCAGCAGCCCCACGCGGACTAGCTCGGAGACCCAGTACTTC.

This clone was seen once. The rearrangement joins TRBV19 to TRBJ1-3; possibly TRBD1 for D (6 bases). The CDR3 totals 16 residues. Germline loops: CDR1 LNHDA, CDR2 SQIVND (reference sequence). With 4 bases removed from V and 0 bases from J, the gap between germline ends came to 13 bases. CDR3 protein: CASSKMRGASGNTIYF. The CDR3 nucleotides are TGTGCCAGTAGTAAAATGCGGGGGGCCTCTGGAAACACCATATATTTT.

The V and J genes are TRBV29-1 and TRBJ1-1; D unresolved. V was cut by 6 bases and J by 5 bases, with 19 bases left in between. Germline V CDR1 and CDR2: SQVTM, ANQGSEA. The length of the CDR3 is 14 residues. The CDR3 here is CSVTAAFAGTEAFF. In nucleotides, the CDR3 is TGCAGCGTAACTGCTGCATTCGCGGGGACTGAAGCTTTCTTT.

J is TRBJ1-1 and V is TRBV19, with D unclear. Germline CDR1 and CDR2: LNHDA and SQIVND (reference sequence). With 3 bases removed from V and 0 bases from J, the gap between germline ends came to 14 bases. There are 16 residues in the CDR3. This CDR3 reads CASSISPSFLNTEAFF. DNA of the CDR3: TGTGCCAGTAGTATCTCCCCCTCTTTTTTGAACACTGAAGCTTTCTTT.

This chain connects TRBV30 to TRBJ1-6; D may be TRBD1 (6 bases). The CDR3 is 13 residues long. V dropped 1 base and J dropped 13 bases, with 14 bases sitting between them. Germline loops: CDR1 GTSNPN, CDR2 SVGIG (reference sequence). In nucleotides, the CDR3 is TGTGCCTGGAGTGAGCAGGCGGGGGCCCCCCTCCACTTT. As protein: CAWSEQAGAPLHF. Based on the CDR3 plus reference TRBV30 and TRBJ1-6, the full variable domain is SQTIHQWPATLVQPVGSPLSLECTVEGTSNPNLYWYRQAAGRGLQLLFYSVGIGQISSEVPQNLSASRPQDRQFILSSKKLLLSDSGFYLCAWSEQAGAPLHFGNGTRLTVT.